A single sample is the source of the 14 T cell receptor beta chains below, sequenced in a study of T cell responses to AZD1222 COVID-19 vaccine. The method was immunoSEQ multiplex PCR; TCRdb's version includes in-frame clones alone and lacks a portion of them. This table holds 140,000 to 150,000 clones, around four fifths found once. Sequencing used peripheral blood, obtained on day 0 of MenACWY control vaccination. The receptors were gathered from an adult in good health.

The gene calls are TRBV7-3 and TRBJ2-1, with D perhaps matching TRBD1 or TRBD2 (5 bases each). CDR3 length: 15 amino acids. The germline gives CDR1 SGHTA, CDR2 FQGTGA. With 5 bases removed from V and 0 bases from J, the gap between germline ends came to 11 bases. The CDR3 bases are TGTGCCAGCAGCCCGGGACCTAGCTCCTACAATGAGCAGTTCTTC. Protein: CASSPGPSSYNEQFF.

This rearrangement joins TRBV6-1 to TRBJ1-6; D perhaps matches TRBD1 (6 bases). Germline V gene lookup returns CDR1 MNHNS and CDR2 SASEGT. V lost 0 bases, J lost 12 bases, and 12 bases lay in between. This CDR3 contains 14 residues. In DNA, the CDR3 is TGTGCCAGCAGTGAAGCCGGGGGGGGGCTACCCCTCCACTTT. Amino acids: CASSEAGGGLPLHF.

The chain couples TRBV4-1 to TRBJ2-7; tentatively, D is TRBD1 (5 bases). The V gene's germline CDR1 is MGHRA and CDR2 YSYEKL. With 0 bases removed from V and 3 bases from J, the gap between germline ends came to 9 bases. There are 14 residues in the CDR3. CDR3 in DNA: TGCGCCAGCAGCCAAGATAGGGGTCTCTACGAGCAGTACTTC. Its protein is CASSQDRGLYEQYF.

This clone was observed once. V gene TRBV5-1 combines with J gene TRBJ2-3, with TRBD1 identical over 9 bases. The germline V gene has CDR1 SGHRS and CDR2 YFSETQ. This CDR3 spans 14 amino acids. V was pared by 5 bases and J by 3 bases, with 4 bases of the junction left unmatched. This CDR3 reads CASRETGGTDTQYF. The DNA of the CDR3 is TGCGCCAGCAGGGAGACAGGGGGTACAGATACGCAGTATTTT.

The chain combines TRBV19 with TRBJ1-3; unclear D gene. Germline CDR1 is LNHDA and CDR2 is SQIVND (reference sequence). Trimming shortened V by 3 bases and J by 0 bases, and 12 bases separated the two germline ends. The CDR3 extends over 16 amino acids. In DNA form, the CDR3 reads TGTGCCAGTAGTATTCTGGGGAGCTACTCTGGAAACACCATATATTTT. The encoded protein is CASSILGSYSGNTIYF.

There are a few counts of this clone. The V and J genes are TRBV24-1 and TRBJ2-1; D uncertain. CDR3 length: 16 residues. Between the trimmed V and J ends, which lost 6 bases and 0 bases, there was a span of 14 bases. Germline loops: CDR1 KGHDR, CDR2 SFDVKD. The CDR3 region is CATSSNSPSSYNEQFF. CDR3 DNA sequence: TGTGCCACCAGTTCTAACTCTCCTAGCTCCTACAATGAGCAGTTCTTC.

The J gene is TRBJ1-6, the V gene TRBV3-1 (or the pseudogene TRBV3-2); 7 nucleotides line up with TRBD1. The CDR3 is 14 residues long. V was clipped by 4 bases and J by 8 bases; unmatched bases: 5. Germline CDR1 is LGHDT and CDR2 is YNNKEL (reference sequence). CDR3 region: CASSPQGNYSPLHF. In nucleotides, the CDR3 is TGTGCCAGCAGCCCACAGGGGAACTATTCACCCCTCCACTTT.

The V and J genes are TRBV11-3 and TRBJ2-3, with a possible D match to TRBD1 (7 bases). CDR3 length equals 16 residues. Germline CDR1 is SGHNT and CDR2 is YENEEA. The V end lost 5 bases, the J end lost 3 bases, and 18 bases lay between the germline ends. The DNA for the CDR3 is TGTGCCAGCAGCCACGGAAACAGGGGACTTACAGATACGCAGTATTTT. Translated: CASSHGNRGLTDTQYF.

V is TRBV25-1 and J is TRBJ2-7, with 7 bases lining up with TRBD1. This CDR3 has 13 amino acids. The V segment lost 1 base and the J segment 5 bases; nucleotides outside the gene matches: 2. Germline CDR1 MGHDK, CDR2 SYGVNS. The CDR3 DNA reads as TGTGCCAGCAGTGAATGGCAGGGGGACGAGCAGTACTTC. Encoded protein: CASSEWQGDEQYF.

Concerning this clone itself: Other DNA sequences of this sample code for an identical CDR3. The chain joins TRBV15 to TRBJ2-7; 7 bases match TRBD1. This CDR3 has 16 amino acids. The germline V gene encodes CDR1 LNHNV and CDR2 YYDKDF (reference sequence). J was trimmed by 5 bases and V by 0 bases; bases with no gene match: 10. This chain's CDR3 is CATSRDRGTGAHEQYF. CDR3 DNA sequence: TGTGCCACCAGCAGAGATAGGGGAACAGGGGCCCACGAGCAGTACTTC.

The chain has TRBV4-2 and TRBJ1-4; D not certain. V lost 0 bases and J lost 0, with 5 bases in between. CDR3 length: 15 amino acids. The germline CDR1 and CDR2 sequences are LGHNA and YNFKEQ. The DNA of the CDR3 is TGTGCCAGCAGCCAAGAGTATACAACTAATGAAAAACTGTTTTTT. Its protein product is CASSQEYTTNEKLFF.

The CDR3 reads CASSYSVSGDNDSNQPQHF. CDR3 sequence (DNA): TGTGCCAGCAGTTACTCGGTTTCGGGGGACAATGATAGCAATCAGCCCCAGCATTTT. This sequence joins TRBV6-2 or TRBV6-3 and TRBJ1-5; a weak D match, TRBD1 (6 bases). Per the germline V gene, CDR1 is MNHEY and CDR2 is SVGEGT. Between the trimmed V and J ends, which lost 0 bases and 0 bases, there was a span of 18 bases. The CDR3 spans 19 residues.

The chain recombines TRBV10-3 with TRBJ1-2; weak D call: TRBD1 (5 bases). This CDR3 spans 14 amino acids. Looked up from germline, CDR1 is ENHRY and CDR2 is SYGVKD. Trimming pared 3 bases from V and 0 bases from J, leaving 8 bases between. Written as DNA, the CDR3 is TGTGCCATCAGTGAAAGGGGAGCTAACTATGGCTACACCTTC. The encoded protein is CAISERGANYGYTF.

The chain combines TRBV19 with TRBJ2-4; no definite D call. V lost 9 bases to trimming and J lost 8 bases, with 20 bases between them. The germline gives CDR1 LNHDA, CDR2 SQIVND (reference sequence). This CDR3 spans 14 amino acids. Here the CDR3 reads CASKDRVLGDIQYF. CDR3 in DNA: TGTGCCAGCAAAGACCGGGTCTTAGGAGACATTCAGTACTTC.